Below are 27 T cell receptor beta chains sequenced from a single sample in a study of blood T cell repertoires in COVID-19. The repertoire was sequenced with immunoSEQ multiplex PCR; TCRdb's copy has only in-frame clones and lacks some. The sample carries 200,000 or so clones, roughly 85% recorded once. The sequenced sample was PBMCs or T cells enriched from blood (not recorded which). These receptors all come from a man younger than 40 who had recovered from COVID-19.

The V gene is TRBV6-5, the J gene TRBJ1-2; no clear D gene. V lost 3 bases and J lost 8, with 13 bases in between. The germline gives CDR1 MNHEY, CDR2 SVGAGI. CDR3 length: 13 residues. For the CDR3, the DNA is TGTGCCAGCAGTTATGCGGGGTATATGGGCTACACCTTC. Protein sequence: CASSYAGYMGYTF.

V usage is TRBV19 and J usage is TRBJ1-2; D is unresolved. Germline CDR1 and CDR2: LNHDA and SQIVND (reference sequence). The CDR3 extends over 13 amino acids. V gave up 8 bases and J gave up 3 bases, with 13 bases separating them. CDR3 nucleotide sequence: TGTGCCAGTTCGGGTGGCGGCTACTATGGCTACACCTTC. This translates into CASSGGGYYGYTF.

The rearrangement joins TRBV19 to TRBJ2-1; 10 nucleotides line up with TRBD2. Trimming took 7 bases from V and 2 from J; bases not matched to a gene: 5. The length of the CDR3 is 15 residues. Germline loops: CDR1 LNHDA, CDR2 SQIVND (reference sequence). Here the CDR3 reads CASTSSGSTYNEQFF. The CDR3 DNA follows: TGTGCCAGTACCTCTAGCGGGAGCACCTACAATGAGCAGTTCTTC.

V is TRBV11-3 and J is TRBJ2-3; D gene uncertain. This CDR3 comprises 14 residues. Trimming stripped 8 bases from V and 10 bases from J, with 22 bases between. Germline V CDR1 and CDR2: SGHNT, YENEEA. In DNA, the CDR3 is TGTGCCAGCTCCAAGCAGGAAAGCCCGCATCCGCAGTATTTT. Its protein is CASSKQESPHPQYF.

This chain connects TRBV24-1 to TRBJ1-5, with D unclear. V was clipped by 5 bases and J by 0 bases, with 7 bases between them. CDR3 length: 14 residues. Germline assignment: CDR1 KGHDR and CDR2 SFDVKD. DNA of the CDR3: TGTGCCACCAGTGCGGGTAATAGCAATCAGCCCCAGCATTTT. Amino acids: CATSAGNSNQPQHF.

The J gene is TRBJ2-3, the V gene TRBV9; tentatively, D is TRBD2 (6 bases). The CDR3 is 18 residues long. Trimming left V 1 base short and J 3 bases short, with 21 bases between. CDR1 SGDLS and CDR2 YYNGEE come from the germline V gene. As DNA, the CDR3 is TGTGCCAGCAGCGTATCCTCTCCTCAGGGAGGCACTACAGATACGCAGTATTTT. Amino acids: CASSVSSPQGGTTDTQYF.

CDR3 nucleotides: TGTGCCAGCAGCTTCGGGGGAGACGGGAACACCATATATTTT. It is translated as CASSFGGDGNTIYF. The chain uses TRBV7-8 and TRBJ1-3, with a possible D match to TRBD1 (5 bases). CDR3 length equals 14 residues. Germline V gene lookup returns CDR1 SGHVS and CDR2 FQNEAQ. V was clipped by 3 bases and J by 7 bases, with 13 bases between them.

This chain connects TRBV12-5 to TRBJ1-1; the match to TRBD1 covers 8 bases. The junction had 7 bases not matched to a gene; V was cut back by 2 bases and J by 5 bases. CDR3 size: 15 residues. Germline CDR1 LGHNT, CDR2 FRNRAP. The CDR3 loop reads CASGLYRGVWTEAFF. CDR3 DNA: TGTGCTAGTGGTTTGTACAGGGGGGTGTGGACTGAAGCTTTCTTT.

J is TRBJ1-2 and V is TRBV30; 7 nucleotides align to TRBD1. The germline V gene has CDR1 GTSNPN and CDR2 SVGIG (reference sequence). V trimming: 3 bases; J trimming: 2 bases; junction bases outside the gene matches: 3. This CDR3 has 13 amino acids. The CDR3 DNA sequence: TGTGCCTGGAGCAAACAGGGGAACTATGGCTACACCTTC. Amino acid sequence: CAWSKQGNYGYTF. Full variable domain (outside the CDR3, taken from reference TRBV30 and TRBJ1-2): SQTIHQWPATLVQPVGSPLSLECTVEGTSNPNLYWYRQAAGRGLQLLFYSVGIGQISSEVPQNLSASRPQDRQFILSSKKLLLSDSGFYLCAWSKQGNYGYTFGSGTRLTVV.

The chain joins TRBV11-2 to TRBJ1-1; 7 nucleotides line up with TRBD1. V trimming: 5 bases; J trimming: 4 bases; junction bases outside the gene matches: 7. The CDR3 spans 14 residues. Germline CDR1 reads SGHAT; CDR2 reads FQNNGV. The CDR3 DNA follows: TGTGCCAGCAGCATCAGAGCAGGGGGCACTGAAGCTTTCTTT. Residues: CASSIRAGGTEAFF.

V is TRBV25-1 and J is TRBJ2-7; weak D call: TRBD2 (5 bases). Germline lookup yields CDR1 MGHDK and CDR2 SYGVNS. The CDR3 totals 11 residues. Trimming shortened V by 4 bases and J by 7 bases, and 8 bases separated the two germline ends. The CDR3 sequence is CASSAGGEQYF. The DNA for the CDR3 is TGTGCCAGCAGTGCCGGAGGTGAGCAGTACTTC.

The chain couples TRBV30 to TRBJ2-5; TRBD1 aligns across 11 bases. This CDR3 is 15 amino acids long. Germline CDR1 GTSNPN, CDR2 SVGIG (reference sequence). The V segment lost 5 bases and the J segment 5 bases; nucleotides outside the gene matches: 10. In DNA form, the CDR3 reads TGTGCCTGGGGACAGGGGGCCCTTGCCGGGGAGACCCAGTACTTC. Translating gives CAWGQGALAGETQYF.

A word on this clone: Different DNA sequences within this sample yield the same CDR3. The CDR3, as DNA: TGTGCCAGCAGCCAATATAGCGGCTCTAGCACAGATACGCAGTATTTT. Translating it yields CASSQYSGSSTDTQYF. This chain links TRBV3-1 (or the pseudogene TRBV3-2) with TRBJ2-3; maybe TRBD2 (6 bases). In germline, CDR1 is LGHDT, CDR2 YNNKEL (reference sequence). Trimming shortened V by 2 bases and J by 0 bases, and 12 bases separated the two germline ends. CDR3 length equals 16 residues.

This chain connects TRBV6-1 to TRBJ1-2; D perhaps matches TRBD1 (6 bases). The V and J ends lost 1 base and 6 bases respectively, with 12 bases between them. Germline-derived CDR1 and CDR2 are MNHNS and SASEGT. The length of the CDR3 is 14 residues. The CDR3 nucleotides read TGTGCCAGCAGTGAAGGTTGGGGGCGCGATGGCTACACCTTC. Residues: CASSEGWGRDGYTF.

This clone was counted between two and nine times. The V and J genes are TRBV19 and TRBJ1-1, with D uncertain. This CDR3 region has 14 residues. Germline V gene sequence: CDR1 LNHDA, CDR2 SQIVND (reference sequence). V lost 5 bases, J lost 4 bases, and 14 bases lay in between. This chain's CDR3 is CASSPIPAGTEAFF. CDR3 bases: TGTGCCAGTAGTCCCATCCCCGCAGGCACTGAAGCTTTCTTT.

This clone was seen more than once but under ten times. V usage is TRBV19 and J usage is TRBJ1-3, with 10 bases matching TRBD1. V was pared by 9 bases and J by 4 bases, with 3 bases of the junction left unmatched. CDR1 is LNHDA and CDR2 is SQIVND in the germline V gene (reference sequence). CDR3 length: 13 amino acids. The DNA for the CDR3 is TGTGCCAGCACGGGACAGGGGGGAAACACCATATATTTT. This encodes CASTGQGGNTIYF.

The CDR3 loop reads CASETGANVLTF. The CDR3 coding sequence is TGTGCCAGCGAAACAGGGGCCAACGTCCTGACTTTC. This chain uses TRBV25-1 with TRBJ2-6; D remains unclear. Germline loops: CDR1 MGHDK, CDR2 SYGVNS. V lost 8 bases and J 4 bases, leaving 6 bases between the germline ends. This CDR3 comprises 12 residues.

As to this clone: Other nucleotide sequences in the sample specify the same CDR3. This chain uses TRBV15 with TRBJ1-5; D is undetermined. The CDR3 spans 13 residues. Germline assignment: CDR1 LNHNV and CDR2 YYDKDF (reference sequence). Trimming stripped 0 bases from V and 4 bases from J, with 4 bases between. The CDR3 coding sequence is TGTGCCACCAGCAGAGATTATAATCAGCCCCAGCATTTT. The encoded protein is CATSRDYNQPQHF.

The chain is built from TRBV28 and TRBJ1-1; D remains ambiguous. This CDR3 contains 14 residues. Trimming shortened V by 3 bases and J by 5 bases, and 13 bases separated the two germline ends. Germline V gene sequence: CDR1 MDHEN, CDR2 SYDVKM. In DNA form, the CDR3 reads TGTGCCAGCAGTTTCGTCAGTGAGGTAACTGAAGCTTTCTTT. Protein product: CASSFVSEVTEAFF.

This chain uses TRBV11-2 with TRBJ2-5, with D perhaps matching TRBD2 (6 bases). The CDR3 length is 16 residues. CDR1 and CDR2 (germline): SGHAT, FQNNGV. V was pared by 5 bases and J by 2 bases, with 18 bases between. The CDR3 coding sequence is TGTGCCAGCAGCCTAACCCGACTCGGACTACAAGAGACCCAGTACTTC. Its protein product is CASSLTRLGLQETQYF.

The chain recombines TRBV5-1 with TRBJ2-7, with 8 bases matching TRBD2. Germline lookup yields CDR1 SGHRS and CDR2 YFSETQ. V was pared by 3 bases and J by 3 bases, with 8 bases of the junction left unmatched. This CDR3 comprises 15 residues. The CDR3: CASSSGLAEGYEQYF. The CDR3 region has the DNA TGCGCCAGCAGCTCCGGACTAGCTGAGGGCTACGAGCAGTACTTC.

The chain combines TRBV3-1 (or the pseudogene TRBV3-2) with TRBJ1-6; D perhaps matches TRBD1 (5 bases). Germline values: CDR1 LGHDT, CDR2 YNNKEL (reference sequence). Trimming took off 1 base at V and 19 bases at J, with 17 bases between the two ends. The CDR3 runs to 13 residues. The CDR3 sequence is CASSQGPGGDYHF. The CDR3 coding sequence is TGTGCCAGCAGCCAAGGGCCGGGTGGGGACTATCACTTT.

The chain recombines TRBV7-3 with TRBJ1-2; D is unclear. Germline V CDR1 and CDR2: SGHTA, FQGTGA. CDR3 length: 13 residues. The ends were cut back, 2 bases at V and 7 bases at J, with 11 bases in the middle. CDR3 region: CASSLQDLSGYTF. The CDR3 DNA sequence: TGTGCCAGCAGCTTACAGGACTTAAGTGGCTACACCTTC.

Comments on this clone: The sample carries other DNA sequences with the same CDR3. The gene calls are TRBV2 and TRBJ2-1, with 12 bases fitting TRBD2. This CDR3 region has 13 residues. The V and J ends lost 8 bases and 7 bases, in that order; junction bases with no gene match: 3. Per germline, CDR1 SNHLY and CDR2 FYNNEI. CDR3 region: CASGTSGRNEQFF. The DNA of the CDR3 is TGTGCCAGCGGTACTAGCGGGAGGAATGAGCAGTTCTTC.

The sample holds one count of this clone. This chain connects TRBV19 to TRBJ2-7, with D perhaps TRBD1 (6 bases). Trimming removed 5 bases at V and 3 bases at J, with 14 bases between. There are 14 residues in the CDR3. CDR1 is LNHDA, CDR2 SQIVND, per germline (reference sequence). The CDR3 loop is CASSLTGFYYEQYF. The CDR3 DNA reads as TGTGCCAGTAGTCTAACAGGGTTCTACTACGAGCAGTACTTC. Combining the CDR3 with reference TRBV19 and TRBJ2-7 gives the whole variable domain DGGITQSPKYLFRKEGQNVTLSCEQNLNHDAMYWYRQDPGQGLRLIYYSQIVNDFQKGDIAEGYSVSREKKESFPLTVTSAQKNPTAFYLCASSLTGFYYEQYFGPGTRLTVT.

The chain carries TRBV3-1 (or the pseudogene TRBV3-2) and TRBJ2-1, with D perhaps matching TRBD2 (6 bases). Germline CDR1 and CDR2: LGHDT and YNNKEL (reference sequence). This CDR3 is built from 14 residues. Trimming took off 7 bases at V and 9 bases at J, with 19 bases between the two ends. DNA of the CDR3: TGTGCCAGCACCTCGATCCTAGTGGGAGGTGAGCAGTTCTTC. It yields the protein CASTSILVGGEQFF.

V usage is TRBV5-1 and J usage is TRBJ1-2; 9 bases line up with TRBD1. CDR1 and CDR2 from the germline V gene are SGHRS and YFSETQ. Unmatched junction bases numbered 5, after V lost 0 bases and J lost 8 bases. This CDR3 is built from 14 residues. CDR3 amino acids: CASSLGDRVEGYTF. As DNA, the CDR3 is TGCGCCAGCAGCTTGGGGGACAGGGTAGAGGGCTACACCTTC.